Listed below are T cell receptor beta chains from one sample, sequenced in a study of T cells in localized non-small cell lung cancer. Assay: immunoSEQ multiplex PCR; the TCRdb copy retains only in-frame clones and omits some. This table has around 20,000 clones, about 91% appearing once. Source: peripheral blood, taken before any cancer treatment. The receptor source for this set is a woman between 35 and 75 years old with stage I lung adenocarcinoma. Both conserved end residues are part of each CDR3.

v_gene: TRBV7-2; len: 15; j_gene: TRBJ2-5; CDR3aa: CASSAQPGLRETQYF
v_gene: TRBV19; len: 16; j_gene: TRBJ2-2; CDR3aa: CASSFASGANTGELFF
v_gene: TRBV5-1; len: 16; j_gene: TRBJ1-2; CDR3aa: CASSSNPGQGADGYTF
v_gene: TRBV9; len: 15; j_gene: TRBJ1-1; CDR3aa: CASSVQGIPNTEAFF
v_gene: TRBV27; len: 15; j_gene: TRBJ2-5; CDR3aa: CASSLGGGVGETQYF
v_gene: TRBV11-2; len: 13; j_gene: TRBJ1-1; CDR3aa: CASTRGEGTEAFF
v_gene: TRBV19; len: 13; j_gene: TRBJ2-5; CDR3aa: CASSRTDQETQYF
v_gene: TRBV7-6; len: 15; j_gene: TRBJ2-7; CDR3aa: CASNLTTGFDDEQYF
v_gene: TRBV10-3; len: 15; j_gene: TRBJ2-5; CDR3aa: CAISVRAEREETQYF
v_gene: TRBV28; len: 15; j_gene: TRBJ2-1; CDR3aa: CASSTPGQGRNEQFF
v_gene: TRBV6-6; len: 10; j_gene: TRBJ1-6; CDR3aa: CASSSRGLHF
v_gene: TRBV10-3; len: 15; j_gene: TRBJ2-3; CDR3aa: CAISASTGAGDTQYF
v_gene: TRBV19; len: 14; j_gene: TRBJ2-2; CDR3aa: CASGIGANTGELFF
v_gene: TRBV5-6; len: 14; j_gene: TRBJ1-4; CDR3aa: CASSLRWNNEKLFF
v_gene: TRBV28; len: 13; j_gene: TRBJ2-4; CDR3aa: CASSLGGVYIQYF
v_gene: TRBV28; len: 13; j_gene: TRBJ2-5; CDR3aa: CASSRDFQETQYF